This passage covers 25 T cell receptor beta chains from one sample sequenced in a study of blood T cell repertoires in COVID-19. TCRdb's copy holds only in-frame clones and misses some; the assay was immunoSEQ multiplex PCR. The table lists around 200,000 clones, about 86% of them singletons. The sequenced sample was peripheral blood. These receptors were obtained from a woman between 18 and 29 years old who had recovered from COVID-19.

The V call is TRBV5-1, the J call TRBJ1-5; 9 bases are shared with TRBD1. CDR1 and CDR2 from the germline V gene are SGHRS and YFSETQ. J gave up 3 bases and V 4 bases, and 2 bases lay outside the gene matches. The CDR3 totals 14 residues. This chain's CDR3 is CASSRTGANQPQHF. In nucleotides, the CDR3 is TGCGCCAGCAGCCGGACAGGGGCCAATCAGCCCCAGCATTTT.

The J gene is TRBJ2-1, the V gene TRBV5-8, with 7 positions matching TRBD1. Unmatched junction bases numbered 10, after V lost 4 bases and J lost 3 bases. The CDR3 length is 16 residues. Germline V CDR1 and CDR2: SGHTS, YDEGEE. The DNA of the CDR3 is TGTGCCAGCAGCCCCGCCGGGACAGAGATCTACAATGAGCAGTTCTTC. Protein: CASSPAGTEIYNEQFF. The entire variable domain, with the rest obtained from reference TRBV5-8 and TRBJ2-1, is as follows: EAGVTQSPTHLIKTRGQQATLRCSPISGHTSVYWYQQALGLGLQFLLWYDEGEERNRGNFPPRFSGRQFPNYSSELNVNALELEDSALYLCASSPAGTEIYNEQFFGPGTRLTVL.

The CDR3 is CASSQLHTGRETEAFF. For the CDR3, the DNA is TGCGCCAGCAGCCAACTCCATACAGGGAGAGAAACTGAAGCTTTCTTT. The chain links TRBV4-1 to TRBJ1-1; D is possibly TRBD1 (6 bases). CDR3 length equals 16 residues. CDR1 and CDR2 from the germline V gene are MGHRA and YSYEKL. V was pared by 2 bases and J by 5 bases, with 18 bases between.

This clone was seen once. The chain links TRBV27 to TRBJ2-3; tentatively, D is TRBD2 (5 bases). The CDR3 is 16 residues long. V gave up 7 bases and J gave up 0 bases, with 17 bases separating them. Germline V CDR1 and CDR2: MNHEY, SMNVEV (reference sequence). The CDR3 region is CASKRMRGLSTDTQYF. CDR3 sequence (DNA): TGTGCCAGCAAGCGTATGAGAGGACTTAGCACAGATACGCAGTATTTT.

This clone was counted once. The chain has TRBV5-4 and TRBJ1-2; D is undetermined. Trimming cost V 0 bases and J 11 bases, with 8 bases left between them. This CDR3 has 11 amino acids. Germline-derived CDR1 and CDR2 are SGHNT and YYREEE (reference sequence). The CDR3 nucleotides read TGTGCCAGCAGCTTGGTGGGAGAATACACCTTC. This gives the protein CASSLVGEYTF. Based on the CDR3 plus reference TRBV5-4 and TRBJ1-2, the full variable domain is ETGVTQSPTHLIKTRGQQVTLRCSSQSGHNTVSWYQQALGQGPQFIFQYYREEENGRGNFPPRFSGLQFPNYSSELNVNALELDDSALYLCASSLVGEYTFGSGTRLTVV.

The chain couples TRBV5-1 to TRBJ1-4, with 9 bases lining up with TRBD1. The V gene end was trimmed by 4 bases and the J gene end by 6 bases; junction bases not matched to a gene: 10. The CDR3 runs 16 residues. Germline CDR1 SGHRS, CDR2 YFSETQ. The CDR3 sequence is CASSPRDRAVDEKLFF. As DNA, the CDR3 is TGCGCCAGCAGCCCCCGGGACAGGGCGGTGGATGAAAAACTGTTTTTT.

The chain uses TRBV25-1 and TRBJ2-3; TRBD2 matches 12 bases. Germline-derived CDR1 and CDR2 are MGHDK and SYGVNS. After removal of 1 base from V and 4 bases from J, the junction contained 9 bases not matched to a gene. CDR3 length equals 18 residues. Here the CDR3 DNA reads TGTGCCAGCAGTGAATCCCCCCGACTAGCGGGGGAACCAGATACGCAGTATTTT. Its protein product is CASSESPRLAGEPDTQYF.

This chain links TRBV11-3 with TRBJ2-3; 9 nucleotides match TRBD2. The CDR3 is made up of 15 amino acids. V lost 1 base to trimming and J lost 3 bases; unmatched junction nucleotides: 2. CDR1 is SGHNT, CDR2 YENEEA, per germline. CDR3 DNA: TGTGCCAGCAGCTTAGCGGCGGGGGGGACAGATACGCAGTATTTT. This sequence encodes CASSLAAGGTDTQYF.

In its sample, this clone was seen once. This sequence joins TRBV18 and TRBJ1-3; D ambiguous. There are 15 residues in the CDR3. Between the trimmed V and J ends, which lost 2 bases and 4 bases, there was a span of 12 bases. CDR1 KGHSH and CDR2 LQKENI come from the germline V gene. DNA of the CDR3: TGTGCCAGCTCACCAGTTAGCCTCGGGGGAAACACCATATATTTT. This translates into CASSPVSLGGNTIYF.

The chain couples TRBV29-1 to TRBJ1-2; no firm D call. CDR1 is SQVTM, CDR2 ANQGSEA, per germline. The CDR3 length is 11 residues. CDR3 sequence (DNA): TGCGGGTGCGGTAAGGTATTAGGCTACACCTTC. Translated: CGCGKVLGYTF.

This chain uses TRBV2 with TRBJ2-5, with TRBD1 matching 9 bases. The V and J ends lost 2 bases and 6 bases, in that order; junction bases with no gene match: 13. The germline V gene encodes CDR1 SNHLY and CDR2 FYNNEI. The CDR3 has 17 residues. CDR3 amino acids: CASSEWVTGGKTKTQYF. DNA for the CDR3: TGTGCCAGCAGTGAATGGGTCACAGGGGGCAAAACAAAGACCCAGTACTTC.

This clone was detected only once. J is TRBJ1-3 and V is TRBV7-9, with unresolved D. V shed 4 bases and J shed 0 bases, with 10 bases lying between them. Germline CDR1 and CDR2: SEHNR and FQNEAQ (reference sequence). CDR3 length equals 15 residues. The chain's CDR3 is CASSSRVLSGNTIYF. The CDR3, as DNA: TGTGCCAGCAGCTCCCGGGTTCTCTCTGGAAACACCATATATTTT.

V gene TRBV9 combines with J gene TRBJ2-1, with TRBD2 matching 8 bases. After removal of 2 bases from V and 8 bases from J, the junction contained 3 bases not matched to a gene. This CDR3 comprises 13 residues. Looked up from germline, CDR1 is SGDLS and CDR2 is YYNGEE. The CDR3 protein is CASSVGGEDEQFF. The CDR3 region has the DNA TGTGCCAGCAGCGTCGGGGGGGAGGATGAGCAGTTCTTC.

V usage is TRBV9 and J usage is TRBJ1-3, with 8 bases that match TRBD1. J gave up 0 bases and V 3 bases, and 2 bases lay outside the gene matches. Germline V gives CDR1 SGDLS, CDR2 YYNGEE. The CDR3 is 15 residues long. This chain's CDR3 is CASSEQGASGNTIYF. The CDR3 coding sequence is TGTGCCAGCAGCGAGCAGGGGGCCTCTGGAAACACCATATATTTT.

The gene calls are TRBV20-1 and TRBJ1-2, with D possibly being TRBD1 (5 bases). The V gene's germline CDR1 is DFQATT and CDR2 SNEGSKA (reference sequence). There are 11 residues in the CDR3. Trimming shortened V by 7 bases and J by 2 bases, and 8 bases separated the two germline ends. In nucleotides, the CDR3 is TGCAGTGTACAGGAGAACTATGGCTACACCTTC. Encoded protein: CSVQENYGYTF.

V gene TRBV19 combines with J gene TRBJ2-1; 11 bases fit TRBD2. J gave up 6 bases and V 7 bases, and 11 bases lay outside the gene matches. CDR1 is LNHDA and CDR2 is SQIVND in the germline V gene (reference sequence). CDR3 length equals 16 residues. The CDR3 bases are TGTGCCAGTACGTTAACTAGCGGGGGCGACCCCAATGAGCAGTTCTTC. It yields the protein CASTLTSGGDPNEQFF. The whole variable domain, filled in from reference TRBV19 and TRBJ2-1, reads DGGITQSPKYLFRKEGQNVTLSCEQNLNHDAMYWYRQDPGQGLRLIYYSQIVNDFQKGDIAEGYSVSREKKESFPLTVTSAQKNPTAFYLCASTLTSGGDPNEQFFGPGTRLTVL.

CDR3 sequence (DNA): TGTGCCAGCAGCTCAAGCTCGCGAGGATATGGCTACACCTTC. Amino acids: CASSSSSRGYGYTF. The chain joins TRBV5-4 to TRBJ1-2; D ambiguous. The length of the CDR3 is 14 residues. V was clipped by 3 bases and J by 5 bases, with 14 bases between them. CDR1 and CDR2 from the germline V gene are SGHNT and YYREEE (reference sequence).

The CDR3 nucleotides read TGCAGCGTTGATAGGGCAGGACTTAGCACAGATACGCAGTATTTT. This translates into CSVDRAGLSTDTQYF. The V and J genes are TRBV29-1 and TRBJ2-3, with TRBD2 as a possible D gene (5 bases). Germline-derived CDR1 and CDR2 are SQVTM and ANQGSEA. Trimming shortened V by 3 bases and J by 0 bases, and 13 bases separated the two germline ends. This CDR3 has 15 residues.

V gene TRBV19 combines with J gene TRBJ2-2; D gene ambiguous. Germline values: CDR1 LNHDA, CDR2 SQIVND (reference sequence). The V end was cut by 7 bases, the J end by 2 bases, with 17 bases between. This CDR3 is 16 amino acids long. The CDR3 nucleotides read TGTGCCAGTACCCTACGGTGGGCAGTTAACACCGGGGAGCTGTTTTTT. Encoded protein: CASTLRWAVNTGELFF.

The count of this clone is one. This rearrangement joins TRBV9 to TRBJ2-1, with 7 bases that match TRBD1. Germline CDR1 and CDR2: SGDLS and YYNGEE. The CDR3 has 15 residues. Losses at the gene ends were 3 bases for V and 1 base for J; bases not matched to a gene: 4. The CDR3 sequence: CASSAPTGSYNEQFF. CDR3 nucleotide sequence: TGTGCCAGCAGCGCCCCGACAGGGTCCTACAATGAGCAGTTCTTC.

The rearrangement links TRBV11-2 to TRBJ2-2; no clear D. V was trimmed by 5 bases and J by 7 bases, leaving 11 bases between them. The germline gives CDR1 SGHAT, CDR2 FQNNGV. The CDR3 loop spans 13 amino acids. The CDR3 region is CASSRGMSGELFF. The CDR3 region has the DNA TGTGCCAGCAGCAGAGGTATGAGCGGGGAGCTGTTTTTT.

This clone was seen more than once but under ten times. This chain uses TRBV7-9 with TRBJ1-2, with 8 nucleotides matching TRBD1. The CDR3 is made up of 14 amino acids. V lost 0 bases to trimming and J lost 4 bases; unmatched junction nucleotides: 1. Per germline, CDR1 SEHNR and CDR2 FQNEAQ (reference sequence). The CDR3: CASSLAQGAYGYTF. The CDR3 coding sequence is TGTGCCAGCAGCTTAGCGCAGGGGGCCTATGGCTACACCTTC.

This chain joins TRBV7-6 and TRBJ2-1, with 10 bases matching TRBD2. Trimming removed 2 bases from V and 10 bases from J; junction bases left unmatched: 11. Germline CDR1 and CDR2: SGHVS and FNYEAQ. The CDR3 is made up of 16 amino acids. The CDR3 loop reads CASSLLAGGPQSEQFF. CDR3 DNA sequence: TGTGCCAGCAGCTTATTAGCGGGAGGACCACAATCGGAGCAGTTCTTC.

CDR3 amino acids: CASSHTPGQMNTEAFF. CDR3 coding DNA: TGCGCCAGCAGCCATACACCGGGACAGATGAACACTGAAGCTTTCTTT. The V gene is TRBV4-1, the J gene TRBJ1-1, with 7 bases matching TRBD1. Unmatched junction bases numbered 7, after V lost 3 bases and J lost 0 bases. The CDR3 sequence is 16 residues long. The V gene's germline CDR1 is MGHRA and CDR2 YSYEKL.

This clone was found once. CDR3: CASSQASRTDTQYF. DNA of the CDR3: TGTGCCAGCAGCCAAGCGTCCCGGACAGATACGCAGTATTTT. The chain joins TRBV14 to TRBJ2-3; the D is unclear. CDR3 length equals 14 residues. The ends were cut back, 1 base at V and 3 bases at J, with 8 bases in the middle. The germline V gene encodes CDR1 SGHDN and CDR2 FVKESK.